The rows below give T cell receptor beta chains drawn from one sample of a study of cytomegalovirus exposure and HLA in healthy donors. Repertoires were generated with immunoSEQ multiplex PCR, while TCRdb's copy carries only in-frame clones and drops some. The repertoire holds 140,000 or so clones, with roughly 62% as singletons. Sequencing was carried out using PBMCs. These receptors were collected from a male donor in good health and CMV-seronegative. CDR3s include the opening cysteine and the closing phenylalanine or tryptophan. D genes are given only for firm matches. Rows give clone size only sometimes, using once, few, many, or a class for an expanded clone.

TRBV19	TRBJ1-3	-	few	TGTGCCAGTAGTATATCTGAGGGGGAGCCTGGAAACACCATATATTTT	CASSISEGEPGNTIYF
TRBV19	TRBJ1-6	TRBD1	-	TGTGCCAGTACGGACAGGGGTTATTCACCCCTCCACTTT	CASTDRGYSPLHF
TRBV4-1	TRBJ2-3	-	few	TGCGCCAGCAGCCAAGAGAGCGTAAAGTCAGCGCAGTATTTT	CASSQESVKSAQYF
TRBV7-3	TRBJ1-1	-	-	TGTGCCAGCAGCCCTGGTCCTCGCAGGGACACTGAAGCTTTCTTT	CASSPGPRRDTEAFF
TRBV5-4	TRBJ1-1	-	-	TGTGCCAGCAGCTTGGAGGTAGGGGGGAACACTGAAGCTTTCTTT	CASSLEVGGNTEAFF
TRBV28	TRBJ1-2	-	-	TGTGCCAGCAGTTTATTATGGGGCGACTATGGCTACACCTTC	CASSLLWGDYGYTF
TRBV7-2	TRBJ2-7	TRBD2	-	TGTGCCAGCAGCCGCTGGTCGCGGGGGGTAGGGTTAGCCTACGAGCAGTACTTC	CASSRWSRGVGLAYEQYF
TRBV27	TRBJ2-7	TRBD1	-	TGTGCCAGCAGCCCACCCTTATCTGGGGACAGACACTACGAGCAGTACTTC	CASSPPLSGDRHYEQYF
TRBV4-3	TRBJ2-3	-	-	TGCGCCAGCAGCCAAGCAGGGGCCGTAACAGATACGCAGTATTTT	CASSQAGAVTDTQYF
TRBV28	TRBJ2-7	TRBD2	-	TGTGCCAGCAGTTGGACTAGCGGGGGTTTGTACGAGCAGTACTTC	CASSWTSGGLYEQYF
TRBV7-3	TRBJ2-1	TRBD1	few	TGTGCCAGCAGCCCCGGACAGGGGGCGGGCAATGAGCAGTTCTTC	CASSPGQGAGNEQFF
TRBV29-1	TRBJ2-2	-	-	TGCAGCGTTCAGCGGAACACCGGGGAGCTGTTTTTT	CSVQRNTGELFF
TRBV5-8	TRBJ2-3	TRBD2	few	TGTGCCAGCAGCTCCGGACCGCTAGCGGGGTCGCCTAGCACAGATACGCAGTATTTT	CASSSGPLAGSPSTDTQYF
TRBV29-1	TRBJ2-7	-	-	TGCAGCGTTGGGGCGAGCGAGCAGTACTTC	CSVGASEQYF
TRBV28	TRBJ2-5	-	few	TGTGCCAGCAGTCTCTCCCTAGCAACCCTCAAAGAGACCCAGTACTTC	CASSLSLATLKETQYF
TRBV4-1	TRBJ1-6	TRBD1	few	TGCGCCAGCAGCCAAGACCGGGACAGGGGTTCCTATAATTCACCCCTCCACTTT	CASSQDRDRGSYNSPLHF
TRBV7-8	TRBJ2-7	-	once	TGTGCCGCAGGGGAGTACGAGCAGTACTTC	CAAGEYEQYF
TRBV5-6	TRBJ1-5	-	-	TGTGCCAGCAGCTTGGATGGGCGTTTGCAGCCCCAGCATTTT	CASSLDGRLQPQHF
TRBV11-2	TRBJ2-1	TRBD2	once	TGTGCCAGCAGGCCTAATAGCGGGGGGCTTCACAATGAGCAGTTCTTC	CASRPNSGGLHNEQFF
TRBV21-1	TRBJ2-4	-	-	TGTGCCAGCAGCGCCGGGACAGGGCCATACATTCAGTACTTC	CASSAGTGPYIQYF
TRBV7-8	TRBJ2-7	-	-	TGTGCCAGCAGCCCCGGACCGTCCCCGGGGGAGCAGTACTTC	CASSPGPSPGEQYF
TRBV6-1	TRBJ2-7	TRBD2	-	TGTGCCAGCAACCTTAGCGGGGTCTACGAGCAGTACTTC	CASNLSGVYEQYF
TRBV7-9	TRBJ2-1	-	-	TGTGCCAGCAGCAACGACGGGTTGCGGGGCGCGGGGATGCAGTTCTTC	CASSNDGLRGAGMQFF
TRBV15	TRBJ2-7	-	few	TGTGCCACCAGCAGCAGCAGGACAGAACCCTACGAGCAGTACTTC	CATSSSRTEPYEQYF
TRBV21-1	TRBJ2-7	-	few	TGTGCCAGCAGCCCTCGCCCGGGGCTAGCGGGGGAGGGGACCTACGAGCAGTACTTC	CASSPRPGLAGEGTYEQYF
TRBV5-1	TRBJ2-5	TRBD2	few	TGCGCCAGCAGCGTCGGGACTAGCGGGGGCAGGGAGACCCAGTACTTC	CASSVGTSGGRETQYF
TRBV30	TRBJ2-5	TRBD2	few	TGTGCCTGGAGTACTAACGGGGGGGCGCTGGAGACCCAGTACTTC	CAWSTNGGALETQYF
TRBV30	TRBJ1-6	-	-	TGTGCCTGGAGTTTAGGCACAGGGAGTTCACCCCTCCACTTT	CAWSLGTGSSPLHF
TRBV9	TRBJ1-2	-	-	TGTGCCAGCAGCGCCCATAAAACCGGGACACCAGGCTATGGCTACACCTTC	CASSAHKTGTPGYGYTF
TRBV15	TRBJ2-5	TRBD2	-	TGTGCCACCAGCGGTACTAGCGGGACTCCTCAAGAGACCCAGTACTTC	CATSGTSGTPQETQYF
TRBV5-4	TRBJ2-3	TRBD1	once	TGTGCCAGCAGCCCCGGACAGGGCCGACACACAGATACGCAGTATTTT	CASSPGQGRHTDTQYF
TRBV5-1	TRBJ1-2	-	few	TGCGCCAGCAGCTTGTCGTCAGGGCATGCCGTCTATGGCTACACCTTC	CASSLSSGHAVYGYTF
TRBV29-1	TRBJ1-2	-	-	TGCAGCGTTGACCATTCGTCAGTGGCGGCCAACTATGGCTACACCTTC	CSVDHSSVAANYGYTF
TRBV10-3	TRBJ1-1	-	-	TGTGCCATCTATTCCGGGCAGGGCTTGAACACTGAAGCTTTCTTT	CAIYSGQGLNTEAFF
TRBV30	TRBJ2-7	-	-	TGTGCCTGGAGGAGGAAACAGGGTTACGAGCAGTACTTC	CAWRRKQGYEQYF
TRBV7-3	TRBJ1-2	-	once	TGTGCCAGCAGCCCGCAGGGGACTAACTATGGCTACACCTTC	CASSPQGTNYGYTF
TRBV11-2	TRBJ2-1	-	-	TGTGCCAGCAGCCAAGCACAGCAGGGAGGCAATGAGCAGTTCTTC	CASSQAQQGGNEQFF
TRBV6-1	TRBJ2-5	-	few	TGTGCCAGCAGGGTCGGGGTGAGTCCAGAGACCCAGTACTTC	CASRVGVSPETQYF
TRBV4-3	TRBJ2-6	-	-	TGCGCCAGCAGCCAAGATATCCCAGGGCCCTCTGGGGCCAACGTCCTGACTTTC	CASSQDIPGPSGANVLTF
TRBV4-3	TRBJ1-5	-	-	TGCGCCAGCAGCCAAGATTGGATGGTGAGGAGCAATCAGCCCCAGCATTTT	CASSQDWMVRSNQPQHF
TRBV6-5	TRBJ1-5	-	few	TGTGCCAGCAGTTTGGCAGGGACCGGGGGTCAGCCCCAGCATTTT	CASSLAGTGGQPQHF
TRBV6-1	TRBJ1-2	TRBD1	-	TGTGCCAGCAGTGAAGCTGACAGGGACCCTCACACCTTC	CASSEADRDPHTF
TRBV10-1	TRBJ1-2	-	-	TGCGCCAGCAGTGAGTCGGGGAGCTATGGCTACACCTTC	CASSESGSYGYTF
TRBV2	TRBJ1-1	-	-	TGTGCCAGCAGCCTCGAAACCACTGAGGCTTTCTTT	CASSLETTEAFF
TRBV29-1	TRBJ2-7	TRBD1	-	TGCAGCGTTCTCAGGGGGCGCGGAACCTACGAGCAGTACTTC	CSVLRGRGTYEQYF
TRBV7-3	TRBJ1-2	TRBD1	few	TGTGCCAGCAGCTTATTGGGCGGGACAGAATCGAGGGGCTACACCTTC	CASSLLGGTESRGYTF
TRBV7-9	TRBJ1-4	-	-	TGTGCCAGCAGCCCTTGGGGGGTTACGAAGTTTAATGAAAAACTGTTTTTT	CASSPWGVTKFNEKLFF
TRBV4-3	TRBJ1-2	TRBD1	-	TGCGCCAGCAGCCAGGACAGGGGAGACTATGGCTACACCTTC	CASSQDRGDYGYTF
TRBV10-3	TRBJ1-2	TRBD1	-	TGTGCCATAACTGCCGGGACAGACTATGGCTACACCTTC	CAITAGTDYGYTF
TRBV7-9	TRBJ2-3	TRBD1	-	TGTGCCATCCTCCCGGGACAGGGAGGAGCGCAGTATTTT	CAILPGQGGAQYF
TRBV29-1	TRBJ2-3	TRBD2	-	TGCAGCGTCGCGCCGGGGAGCGGGGGGGCAGATACGCAGTATTTT	CSVAPGSGGADTQYF
TRBV7-9	TRBJ2-6	TRBD1	-	TGTTCCAGCAGCGCCTGGGGACAGGGAACCTCTGGGGCCAACGTCCTGACTTTC	CSSSAWGQGTSGANVLTF
TRBV6-1	TRBJ1-5	-	-	TGTGCCAGCATCCTTAGGAGCGGGGATCAGCCCCAGCATTTT	CASILRSGDQPQHF
TRBV30	TRBJ2-5	-	-	TGTGCCTGGAGTGTCGCTAGCGAGGCGGAGACCCAGTACTTC	CAWSVASEAETQYF
TRBV7-8	TRBJ2-7	-	few	TGTGCCAGCAGCCCAGGGCCAACTACCTACGAGCAGTACTTC	CASSPGPTTYEQYF
TRBV6-1	TRBJ1-5	TRBD1	once	TGTGCCAGCAGTGACTCCCCCGGGACAGGGTTCCCCCAGCATTTT	CASSDSPGTGFPQHF
TRBV6-5	TRBJ2-3	-	-	TGTGCCAGCAGCTACGGATACCCGGAGGCAGATACGCAGTATTTT	CASSYGYPEADTQYF
TRBV9	TRBJ2-7	-	-	TGTGCCAGCAGCGTAGGTGGAGTTGGGTACGAGCAGTACTTC	CASSVGGVGYEQYF
TRBV4-1	TRBJ1-2	-	-	TGCGCCAGCAGCCAAGTGCAGCGATATGGCTACACCTTC	CASSQVQRYGYTF